The 5 T cell receptor beta chains below all came from one sample that was sequenced in a study of Ad26.COV2.S vaccination and SARS-CoV-2 variants (dated by TCRdb to about 2021). Explained via the paper, the treatment or condition label denotes: around 19 received Ad26.COV2.S at low or high dose, single or two shots; 5 received placebo; per-sample allocation not given. For vaccine and placebo recipients, the sequenced repertoires came from samples collected on day 63 after the first injection. The library was obtained by the immunoSEQ multiplex PCR assay. Sourced from immuneACCESS, this table was stored by TCRdb with only in-frame sequences that have V and J called. A share of the clones is absent; for the studies checked, an unresolved V gene accounts for under half, and the remainder has no known explanation. The sample table records about 320,000 clones; 70% to 90% of these occur just once. Approximately 2% of the sample is held by the ten biggest clonotypes.

Material: peripheral blood, obtained in a trial of Ad26.COV2.S vaccine versus placebo. The receptors derive from a person between 18 and 65 years old who received the Ad26.COV2.S COVID-19 vaccine or a placebo.

The chain links TRBV5-1 to TRBJ2-7, with 8 bases fitting TRBD2. The germline CDR1 and CDR2 sequences are SGHRS and YFSETQ. The length of the CDR3 is 14 residues. The junction had 9 bases not matched to a gene; V was cut back by 4 bases and J by 6 bases. CDR3 region: CASSPLERGREQYF. CDR3 nucleotide sequence: TGCGCCAGCAGCCCCTTGGAGCGGGGGCGCGAGCAGTACTTC.

Details on this clone: The conserved phenylalanine or tryptophan is not found at the CDR3 terminus, so this likely reflects a read error. No DNA is shown, since the ends of the CDR3 on it are uncertain; the CDR3 is the one TCRdb lists. The chain couples TRBV5-6 to TRBJ2-7; whether TRBD1, the table's D call, matches the DNA was not checked. Germline-derived CDR1 and CDR2 are SGHDT and YYEEEE. 13 amino acids form the CDR3, both terminal residues included. CDR3 region: CASSLVSGQAIVI.

Concerning this clone itself: The junction shows a germline mismatch at one end, possibly a read error. This specimen includes other DNA sequences encoding the same CDR3. The chain combines TRBV30 with TRBJ1-5; tentatively, D is TRBD1 (6 bases). Germline values: CDR1 GTSNPN, CDR2 SVGIG (reference sequence). The CDR3 has 17 amino acids. Here the CDR3 reads CAWSARGRGDSNQPQHF. In DNA form, the CDR3 reads TGTGCCTGGAGTGCCCGGGGCAGGGGAGATAGCAATCAGCCTCAGCATTTT.

V is TRBV19 and J is TRBJ2-1, with D perhaps matching TRBD2 (6 bases). CDR1 and CDR2 from the germline V gene are LNHDA and SQIVND (reference sequence). V lost 5 bases and J 10 bases, leaving 12 bases between the germline ends. The CDR3 contains 12 residues. CDR3: CASSRGAREQFF. For the CDR3, the DNA is TGTGCCAGTAGTCGCGGGGCGCGGGAGCAGTTCTTC.

The J gene is TRBJ1-5, the V gene TRBV18; 7 positions agree with TRBD1. The length of the CDR3 is 16 residues. Germline values: CDR1 KGHSH, CDR2 LQKENI. V shed 3 bases, J shed 5 bases, and the junction held 10 bases outside the gene matches. The CDR3 here is CASSPGQVVVHQPQHF. In nucleotides, the CDR3 is TGTGCCAGCTCACCCGGACAGGTTGTAGTTCATCAGCCCCAGCATTTT.